This T cell receptor (beta chain) was identified in a study of neurological immune-mediated disorders. TCRdb used MiXCR to reprocess the 5' RACE reads, holding one entry per CDR3 protein. This table has about 70,000 distinct CDR3 sequences, 2.5% to 4% appearing once. CDR1 is SGHTA, CDR2 FQGNSA, per germline. The CDR3 extends over 15 amino acids. Unmatched junction bases numbered 10, after V lost 5 bases and J lost 6 bases. This clonotype was seen repeatedly, ten times or more. This sequence joins TRBV7-2 and TRBJ1-5, with TRBD1 matching 7 bases. The origin of this receptor is a woman between 50 and 59 years old with multiple sclerosis. Sequencing was performed on PBMCs. The CDR3 nucleotides are TGTGCCAGCAGCCCCAGGGGGTCCGGGGGTCAGCCCCAGCATTTT. Amino acids: CASSPRGSGGQPQHF. The full variable domain, rest sourced from reference TRBV7-2 and TRBJ1-5, is GAGVSQSPSNKVTEKGKDVELRCDPISGHTALYWYRQSLGQGLEFLIYFQGNSAPDKSGLPSDRFSAERTGGSVSTLTIQRTQQEDSAVYLCASSPRGSGGQPQHFGDGTRLSIL.